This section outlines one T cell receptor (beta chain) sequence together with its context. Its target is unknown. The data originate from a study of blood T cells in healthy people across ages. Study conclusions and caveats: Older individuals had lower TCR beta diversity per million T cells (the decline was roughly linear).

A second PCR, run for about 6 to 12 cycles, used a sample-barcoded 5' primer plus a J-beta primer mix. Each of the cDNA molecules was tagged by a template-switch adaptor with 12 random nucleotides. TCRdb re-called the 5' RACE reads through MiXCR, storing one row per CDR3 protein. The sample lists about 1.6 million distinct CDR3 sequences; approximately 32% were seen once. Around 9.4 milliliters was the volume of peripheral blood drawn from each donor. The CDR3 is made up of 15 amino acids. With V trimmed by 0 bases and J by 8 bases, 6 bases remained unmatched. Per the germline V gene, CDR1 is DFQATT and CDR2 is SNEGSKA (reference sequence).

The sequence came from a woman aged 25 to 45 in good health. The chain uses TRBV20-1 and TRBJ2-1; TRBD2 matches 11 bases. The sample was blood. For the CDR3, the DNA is TGCAGTGCTAGAGATTATACTAGCGGGAGCGATGAGCAGTTCTTC. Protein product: CSARDYTSGSDEQFF.